This T cell receptor (beta chain) was captured by sequencing in a study of blood T cells in healthy people across ages. General study points: Among T cells, TCR beta diversity per million cells dropped roughly linearly as age rose. Unknown CMV status may confound age-related changes in expanded clones.

A second PCR of roughly 7 to 11 cycles used a sample-barcoded 5' primer and a J-beta primer mix. MiXCR, run by TCRdb on the 5' RACE reads, gives a single entry per CDR3 protein. The data contain more than 500,000 distinct CDR3 sequences, 27% of them singletons. Germline V gene sequence: CDR1 PRHDT, CDR2 FYEKMQ (reference sequence). The CDR3 has 14 amino acids. Between the trimmed V and J ends, which lost 0 bases and 4 bases, there was a span of 6 bases. This clonotype turned up a few times. Antigen unknown. Sequenced: blood. The sequence derives from a woman aged 65 to 85 in good health. The V gene is TRBV13, the J gene TRBJ1-4; D gene uncertain. CDR3 protein: CASSLGGINEKLFF. The CDR3 coding sequence is TGTGCCAGCAGCTTAGGTGGAATTAATGAAAAACTGTTTTTT.